This TCR beta chain originates from a study of T cells expressing NK-cell markers. For each CDR3 protein, TCRdb gives one entry from its re-call of the 5' RACE reads, without DNA. Its listing shows 350,000 to 450,000 distinct CDR3 sequences. CDR3 length equals 14 residues. Specimen: blood T cells: a sorted CD56 or NKG2C T cell subset, CD4+ or CD8+ T cells, or bulk PBMC T cells (not recorded which). The sequence was collected from a man aged 18 to 70 in good health. The rearrangement links TRBV12-3 or TRBV12-4 to TRBJ2-1; the TRBD2 assignment by TCRdb is unverifiable without DNA. This CDR3 reads CASRGVNSVGEQFF.